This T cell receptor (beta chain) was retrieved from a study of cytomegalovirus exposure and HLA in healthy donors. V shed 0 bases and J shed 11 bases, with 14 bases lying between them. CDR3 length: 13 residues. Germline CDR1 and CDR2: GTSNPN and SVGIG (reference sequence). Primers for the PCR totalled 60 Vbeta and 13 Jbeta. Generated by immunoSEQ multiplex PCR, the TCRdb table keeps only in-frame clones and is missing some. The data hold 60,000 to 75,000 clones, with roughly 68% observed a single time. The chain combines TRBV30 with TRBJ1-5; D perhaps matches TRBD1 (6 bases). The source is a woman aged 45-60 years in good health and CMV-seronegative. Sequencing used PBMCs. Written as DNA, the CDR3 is TGTGCCTGGAGTGTGGCTGGGGGCACGGCCCAGCATTTT. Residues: CAWSVAGGTAQHF.